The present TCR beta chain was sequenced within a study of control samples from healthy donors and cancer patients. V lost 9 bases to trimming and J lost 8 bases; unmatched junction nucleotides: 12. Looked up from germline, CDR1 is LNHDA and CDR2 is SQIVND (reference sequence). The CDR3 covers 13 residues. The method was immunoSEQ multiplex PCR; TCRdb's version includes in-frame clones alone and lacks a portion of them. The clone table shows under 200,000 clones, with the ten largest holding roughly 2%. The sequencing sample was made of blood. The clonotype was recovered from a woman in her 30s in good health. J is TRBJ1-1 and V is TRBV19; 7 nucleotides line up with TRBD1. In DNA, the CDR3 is TGTGCCAGCCAGAGGAGACAGGGTGAGGAAGCTTTCTTT. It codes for CASQRRQGEEAFF.